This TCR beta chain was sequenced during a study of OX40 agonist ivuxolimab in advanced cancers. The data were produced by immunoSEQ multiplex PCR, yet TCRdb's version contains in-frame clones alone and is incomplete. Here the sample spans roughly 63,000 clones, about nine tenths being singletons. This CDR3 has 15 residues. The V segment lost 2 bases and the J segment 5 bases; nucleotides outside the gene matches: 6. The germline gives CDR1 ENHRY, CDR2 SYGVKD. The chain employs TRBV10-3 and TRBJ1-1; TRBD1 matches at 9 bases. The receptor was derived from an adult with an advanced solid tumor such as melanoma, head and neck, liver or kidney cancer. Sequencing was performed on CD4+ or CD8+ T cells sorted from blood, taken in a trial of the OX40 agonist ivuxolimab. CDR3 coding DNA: TGTGCCATCAGTGAGCCACAGGGGGCTTGGACTGAAGCTTTCTTT. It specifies CAISEPQGAWTEAFF.